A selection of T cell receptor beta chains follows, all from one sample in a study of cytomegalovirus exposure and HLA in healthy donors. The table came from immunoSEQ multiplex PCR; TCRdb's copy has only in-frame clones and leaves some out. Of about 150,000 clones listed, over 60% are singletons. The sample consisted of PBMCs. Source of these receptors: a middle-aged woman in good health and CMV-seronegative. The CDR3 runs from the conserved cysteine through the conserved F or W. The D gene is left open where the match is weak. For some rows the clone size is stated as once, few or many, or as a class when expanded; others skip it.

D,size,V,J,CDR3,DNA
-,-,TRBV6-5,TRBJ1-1,CASSPAYSVRTEAFF,TGTGCCAGCAGTCCCGCCTACAGTGTTCGCACTGAAGCTTTCTTT
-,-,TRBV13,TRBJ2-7,CASSLNPYRAYEQYF,TGTGCCAGCAGCTTAAACCCCTACAGGGCCTACGAGCAGTACTTC
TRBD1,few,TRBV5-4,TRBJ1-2,CASRPTGSSLGGYTF,TGTGCCAGCAGGCCGACAGGGAGTTCCCTTGGTGGCTACACCTTC
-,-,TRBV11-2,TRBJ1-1,CASSLFERETEAFF,TGTGCCAGCAGCTTATTTGAGAGAGAGACTGAAGCTTTCTTT
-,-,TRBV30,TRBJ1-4,CAWCQGHPATNEKLFF,TGTGCCTGGTGTCAGGGACACCCCGCAACTAATGAAAAACTGTTTTTT
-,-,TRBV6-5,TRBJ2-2,CASKSGNTGELFF,TGTGCCAGCAAGAGCGGAAACACCGGGGAGCTGTTTTTT
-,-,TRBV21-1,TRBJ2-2,CASRKRTGVRRNTGELFF,TGTGCCAGCAGGAAACGGACAGGGGTACGCAGGAACACCGGGGAGCTGTTTTTT
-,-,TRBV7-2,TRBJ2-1,CASSLVQGSFNEQFF,TGTGCCAGCAGCTTAGTACAGGGATCCTTCAATGAGCAGTTCTTC
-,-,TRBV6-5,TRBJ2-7,CASRPGHAPYEQYF,TGTGCCAGCAGGCCGGGACACGCACCCTACGAGCAGTACTTC
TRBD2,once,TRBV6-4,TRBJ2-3,CASALAGNTDTQYF,TGTGCCAGCGCTCTAGCGGGGAACACAGATACGCAGTATTTT
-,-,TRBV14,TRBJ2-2,CASSPSSRQGTGELFF,TGTGCCAGCAGCCCGTCCTCCCGTCAGGGGACCGGGGAGCTGTTTTTT
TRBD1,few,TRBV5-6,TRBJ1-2,CASSLRRQGSGRYGYTF,TGTGCCAGCAGCCTACGAAGACAGGGTTCGGGGCGGTATGGCTACACCTTC
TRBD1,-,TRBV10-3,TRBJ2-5,CAISRPGTGRGKETQYF,TGTGCCATCAGTCGTCCAGGGACAGGTCGGGGGAAAGAGACCCAGTACTTC
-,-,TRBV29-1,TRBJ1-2,CSVEYQGRYTF,TGCAGCGTTGAATATCAGGGTCGCTACACCTTC
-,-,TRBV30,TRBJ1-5,CAWSVLGRGSSQPQHF,TGTGCCTGGAGTGTATTGGGGCGGGGGTCTAGTCAGCCCCAGCATTTT
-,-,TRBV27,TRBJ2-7,CASSSTGSYEQYF,TGTGCCAGCAGTTCGACAGGATCCTACGAGCAGTACTTC
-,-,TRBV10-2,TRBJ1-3,CASSVGVGNTIYF,TGCGCCAGCAGTGTAGGGGTCGGAAACACCATATATTTT
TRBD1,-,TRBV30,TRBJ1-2,CAWSPWDRTYYGYTF,TGTGCCTGGAGTCCATGGGACAGAACCTACTATGGCTACACCTTC
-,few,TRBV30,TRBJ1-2,CAWSGGDSRGGGYTF,TGTGCCTGGAGTGGGGGAGACAGCCGGGGAGGGGGCTACACCTTC
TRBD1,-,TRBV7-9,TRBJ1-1,CASFRDRGPFTEAFF,TGTGCCAGCTTCCGGGACAGGGGGCCCTTCACTGAAGCTTTCTTT
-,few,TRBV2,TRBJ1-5,CASSEDREYQPQHF,TGTGCCAGCAGTGAAGACAGGGAATATCAGCCCCAGCATTTT
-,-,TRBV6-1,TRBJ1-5,CASRDYINQPQHF,TGTGCCAGCAGGGACTATATCAATCAGCCCCAGCATTTT
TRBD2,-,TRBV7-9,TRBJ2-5,CSSSLALAGGPGKETQYF,TGTTCCAGCAGCCTTGCTCTAGCGGGGGGGCCGGGAAAAGAGACCCAGTACTTC
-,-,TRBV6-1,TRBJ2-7,CASNHQEYEQYF,TGTGCCAGCAACCACCAGGAATACGAGCAGTACTTC
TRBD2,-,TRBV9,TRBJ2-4,CASSVGGLADTPRLIQYF,TGTGCCAGCAGCGTAGGGGGACTAGCGGACACACCTAGACTCATTCAGTACTTC
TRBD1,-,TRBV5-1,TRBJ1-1,CASSLGTGSMPTEAFF,TGCGCCAGCAGCTTGGGGACAGGAAGTATGCCCACTGAAGCTTTCTTT
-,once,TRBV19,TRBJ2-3,CASSIRRQSDTDTQYF,TGTGCCAGTAGTATAAGGAGACAGAGTGACACAGATACGCAGTATTTT
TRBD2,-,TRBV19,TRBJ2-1,CASSISSGRSYNEQFF,TGTGCCAGTAGTATTTCGAGCGGGAGGTCCTACAATGAGCAGTTCTTC
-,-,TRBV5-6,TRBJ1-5,CASSFRGNQPQHF,TGTGCCAGCAGTTTTCGGGGAAATCAGCCCCAGCATTTT
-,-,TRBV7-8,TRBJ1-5,CASSLGAGQPQHF,TGTGCCAGCAGCTTAGGGGCAGGGCAGCCCCAGCATTTT
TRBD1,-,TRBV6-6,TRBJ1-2,CASSPMTGQFLYGYTF,TGTGCCAGCAGCCCAATGACAGGGCAATTCCTCTATGGCTACACCTTC
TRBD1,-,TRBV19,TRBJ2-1,CASRAGTGSSDEQFF,TGTGCCAGTAGAGCCGGGACAGGGAGTTCCGATGAGCAGTTCTTC
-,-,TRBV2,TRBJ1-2,CASSEETTHGYTF,TGTGCCAGCAGTGAAGAGACAACCCATGGCTACACCTTC
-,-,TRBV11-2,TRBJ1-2,CASSSEGFYGYTF,TGTGCCAGCAGCTCCGAGGGCTTCTATGGCTACACCTTC
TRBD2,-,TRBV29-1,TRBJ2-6,CSAGGSGGANVLTF,TGCAGCGCCGGGGGGTCGGGCGGGGCCAACGTCCTGACTTTC
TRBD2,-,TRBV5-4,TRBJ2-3,CASSTRTSGFTDTQYF,TGTGCCAGCAGCACGCGGACTAGCGGGTTCACAGATACGCAGTATTTT
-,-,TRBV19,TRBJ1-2,CASSIDVSSAGYGYTF,TGTGCCAGTAGTATAGATGTGAGCAGTGCGGGCTATGGCTACACCTTC
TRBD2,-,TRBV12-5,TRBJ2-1,CASGLSSSGRTNEQFF,TGTGCTAGTGGTTTAAGCTCTAGCGGGAGAACAAATGAGCAGTTCTTC
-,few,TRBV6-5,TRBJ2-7,CASSLSDRYHYEQYF,TGTGCCAGCAGTCTCTCGGACAGATACCACTACGAGCAGTACTTC
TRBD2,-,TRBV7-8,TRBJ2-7,CASSLLAGGDEQYF,TGTGCCAGCAGCTTATTAGCGGGCGGAGACGAGCAGTACTTC
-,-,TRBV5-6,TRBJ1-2,CASSLNSGRLNYGYTF,TGTGCCAGCAGCTTGAATTCTGGCAGACTCAACTATGGCTACACCTTC
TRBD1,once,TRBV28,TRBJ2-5,CASSDRVPDLTQYF,TGTGCCAGCAGTGACAGGGTTCCGGACCTAACCCAGTACTTC
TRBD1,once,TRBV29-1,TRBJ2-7,CSVRDSRSYEQYF,TGCAGTGTTAGGGACAGTCGCTCCTACGAGCAGTACTTC
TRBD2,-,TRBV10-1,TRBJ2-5,CASSESRREEETQYF,TGCGCCAGCAGTGAGTCGCGTCGGGAGGAAGAGACCCAGTACTTC
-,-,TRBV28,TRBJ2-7,CASSLRLPSVPYEQYF,TGTGCCAGCAGTTTAAGGCTCCCTAGCGTCCCCTACGAGCAGTACTTC
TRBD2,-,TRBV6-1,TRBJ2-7,CASSEGLGGSYEQYF,TGTGCCAGCAGTGAGGGGCTGGGGGGGTCCTACGAGCAGTACTTC
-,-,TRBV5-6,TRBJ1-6,CASSLLQGDNSPLHF,TGTGCCAGCAGCTTGCTACAGGGCGATAATTCACCCCTCCACTTT
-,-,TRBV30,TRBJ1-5,CAWSVLQGNQPQHF,TGTGCCTGGAGTGTACTACAGGGCAATCAGCCCCAGCATTTT